This TCR beta chain was captured by sequencing in a study of regulatory T cells in long-lasting Graves disease. The wider study: Antithyroid drug use was under 3 months in newly diagnosed Graves' patients.

The study's findings and limits: Accuracy could have been hurt by small sample size. New patients shared 750 to 1,000 public clonotypes, and persistent patients shared more, with under 3,500.

CDR1 and CDR2 (germline): MDHEN, SYDVKM. The CDR3 is 18 amino acids. With iRepertoire HTBI primers and Arm-PCR of CDR3 regions, TCR beta libraries were built. TCRdb recomputed calls from the multiplex PCR reads with MiXCR, one row per CDR3 protein. Of hundreds of thousands of distinct CDR3 sequences listed, around 15% are singletons. Time point described: newly diagnosed GD, antithyroid drugs for less than 3 months. After RNA was extracted from PBMCs, the TCR library was made from it. EDTA tubes collected roughly 9 milliliters of peripheral blood. This clonotype has just a few counts. Its target is not known. The junction departs from germline at one end; a sequencing error may be responsible. The same sample was also used in a study of T cells in Graves' hyperthyroidism and ophthalmopathy.

This sequence joins TRBV28 and TRBJ1-5, with 9 bases identical to TRBD1. This TCR was recovered from a woman in her twenties or thirties with Graves disease. Sequenced material: peripheral blood mononuclear cells (PBMCs), taken at new diagnosis, from a patient treated with antithyroid drugs. This chain's CDR3 is CASSSPGTGMFSNQPQRF. CDR3 DNA: TGTGCCAGCAGTTCTCCGGGGACAGGGATGTTTAGCAATCAGCCCCAGCGTTTT.